This T cell receptor beta chain is drawn from a study of beta chain features in type 1 diabetes. Study background: Healthy donors, compared against patients, showed similar age, gender and cell yields.

Looked up from germline, CDR1 is SEHNR and CDR2 is FQNEAQ (reference sequence). The CDR3 spans 14 residues. After removal of 7 bases from V and 4 bases from J, the junction contained 7 bases not matched to a gene. By way of CD45RO/CCR7/CD25/CD127/CD95/CD27, the CD4+ regulatory, stem cell-like memory, central memory and naive cells were sorted. Concerning this clone: Its antigen is still unknown.

Reverse transcribing all isolated RNA meant expressed TCRB transcripts were sequenced. Assay: immunoSEQ multiplex PCR; the TCRdb copy retains only in-frame clones and omits some. The sample lists 400,000 to 500,000 clones; approximately 14% were seen once. General study points: PCR might favor shorter templates, but any such skew would affect patients and controls equally. Insertions at VDJ junctions were less frequent in type 1 diabetes patients. These patients also deleted more nucleotides at the same junctions.

The clonotype comes from a man between 25 and 39 years old in good health. Sequencing was done on a sample of naive CD4+ T cells from blood. V gene TRBV7-9 combines with J gene TRBJ2-3, with 8 bases fitting TRBD1. The CDR3 DNA follows: TGTGCCAGCACCACTCCAGGGGGCGCAGATACGCAGTATTTT. Translation: CASTTPGGADTQYF.